One sample yielded the 5 T cell receptor beta chains listed below, sequenced in a study of blood T cell repertoires in COVID-19. Profiled with immunoSEQ multiplex PCR; TCRdb holds only in-frame clones, not every one. The sample lists under 250,000 clones; around 85% were seen once. The sequencing input was peripheral blood. The receptors derive from a man aged 80 or over with acute or convalescent COVID-19.

The gene calls are TRBV5-1 and TRBJ2-6, with TRBD2 as a possible D gene (6 bases). V lost 5 bases and J 0 bases, leaving 12 bases between the germline ends. Germline V gene lookup returns CDR1 SGHRS and CDR2 YFSETQ. CDR3 size: 16 residues. CDR3 bases: TGCGCCAGCAGTTTCTCGGGAGTCTCTGGGGCCAACGTCCTGACTTTC. This translates into CASSFSGVSGANVLTF.

The chain employs TRBV11-2 and TRBJ2-5, with 8 positions matching TRBD2. This CDR3 spans 16 amino acids. The germline CDR1 and CDR2 sequences are SGHAT and FQNNGV. The ends lost 5 bases at V and 0 bases at J; junction bases unmatched: 8. The CDR3 sequence is CASSPRGGGHQETQYF. Here the CDR3 DNA reads TGTGCCAGCAGCCCCCGGGGCGGGGGGCACCAAGAGACCCAGTACTTC.

J is TRBJ2-1 and V is TRBV5-1, with 7 bases lining up with TRBD1. Germline V gives CDR1 SGHRS, CDR2 YFSETQ. Trimming took 4 bases from V and 8 from J; bases not matched to a gene: 12. The CDR3 is made up of 15 amino acids. CDR3 region: CASSTYLDRVDEQFF. DNA of the CDR3: TGCGCCAGCAGCACCTACCTCGACAGGGTAGATGAGCAGTTCTTC.

This clone was counted between two and nine times. This chain links TRBV6-5 with TRBJ1-2; D perhaps matches TRBD1 (6 bases). This CDR3 has 12 residues. Germline CDR1 MNHEY, CDR2 SVGAGI. V lost 6 bases, J lost 4 bases, and 9 bases lay in between. The CDR3 is CASRRDIYGYTF. In DNA form, the CDR3 reads TGTGCCAGCAGAAGGGACATCTATGGCTACACCTTC.

The V call is TRBV6-6, the J call TRBJ1-2; weak D call: TRBD1 (6 bases). The CDR3 spans 16 residues. Per the germline V gene, CDR1 is MNHNY and CDR2 is SVGAGI (reference sequence). Between the trimmed V and J ends, which lost 1 base and 7 bases, there was a span of 19 bases. The CDR3 loop is CASSYFAGEGGGGYTF. The DNA for the CDR3 is TGTGCCAGCAGTTACTTCGCAGGGGAAGGAGGTGGTGGCTACACCTTC.